These T cell receptor beta chains were read from a single sample in a study of T cells in Graves' hyperthyroidism and ophthalmopathy. MiXCR, applied by TCRdb to the multiplex PCR reads, yields one record per CDR3 protein. This sample has about 340,000 distinct CDR3 sequences, with over 15% found just once. The specimen was blood. The receptors here all came from a woman between 50 and 59 years old with Graves' hyperthyroidism. CDR3s include the opening cysteine and the closing phenylalanine or tryptophan. D genes are given only for firm matches. The listing skips clone size in some rows; elsewhere it reads once, few, many or a size class.

abundance: NA; d_gene: TRBD2; j_gene: TRBJ2-2; v_gene: TRBV4-2; CDR3nt: TGTGCCAGCAGCCAAGAAGGCGGGAGCGTTACGAACACCGGGGAGCTGTTTTTT; CDR3aa: CASSQEGGSVTNTGELFF
abundance: many; d_gene: NA; j_gene: TRBJ2-3; v_gene: TRBV10-3; CDR3nt: TGTGCCATCACTGGCGATAGCACAGATACGCAGTATTTT; CDR3aa: CAITGDSTDTQYF
abundance: NA; d_gene: NA; j_gene: TRBJ2-1; v_gene: TRBV29-1; CDR3nt: TGCAGCGAGATCATGCTCGATTGTGATGAGCAGTTCTTC; CDR3aa: CSEIMLDCDEQFF
abundance: NA; d_gene: NA; j_gene: TRBJ2-7; v_gene: TRBV6-1; CDR3nt: TGTGCCAGCAGTGTAGGGTTCTACGAGCAGTACTTC; CDR3aa: CASSVGFYEQYF
abundance: NA; d_gene: TRBD1; j_gene: TRBJ2-3; v_gene: TRBV9; CDR3nt: TGTGCCAGCAGCCTACGACAGGGGGCGAATACGCAGTATTTT; CDR3aa: CASSLRQGANTQYF
abundance: few; d_gene: NA; j_gene: TRBJ2-3; v_gene: TRBV7-6; CDR3nt: TGTGCCAGCAGCTCCAGTTTTATGGATACGCAGTATTTT; CDR3aa: CASSSSFMDTQYF
abundance: NA; d_gene: NA; j_gene: TRBJ1-5; v_gene: TRBV19; CDR3nt: TGTGCCAGTAGTATGGGCAGTCGAGGCATCCATCAGCCCCAGCATTTT; CDR3aa: CASSMGSRGIHQPQHF
abundance: NA; d_gene: TRBD1; j_gene: TRBJ1-1; v_gene: TRBV28; CDR3nt: TGTGCCAGCCAACCTACAGGGGTCACTGAAGCTTTCTTT; CDR3aa: CASQPTGVTEAFF
abundance: many; d_gene: NA; j_gene: TRBJ2-3; v_gene: TRBV7-9; CDR3nt: TGTGCCAGCATCTACAATATGGGGGCTAGTGCCCCCTTATTCACAGATACGCAGTATTTT; CDR3aa: CASIYNMGASAPLFTDTQYF
abundance: NA; d_gene: TRBD1; j_gene: TRBJ1-2; v_gene: TRBV20-1; CDR3nt: TGCAGTGCTTGGACAGGGGGAATCTATGGCTACACCTTC; CDR3aa: CSAWTGGIYGYTF
abundance: NA; d_gene: NA; j_gene: TRBJ2-1; v_gene: TRBV7-9; CDR3nt: TGTGCCAGCAGCTCAAGAGAAGGCAATGAGCAGTTCTTC; CDR3aa: CASSSREGNEQFF
abundance: few; d_gene: TRBD1; j_gene: TRBJ1-2; v_gene: TRBV29-1; CDR3nt: TGCAGCGTTGAACGTGACAGGGGCGACTATGGCTACACCTTC; CDR3aa: CSVERDRGDYGYTF
abundance: NA; d_gene: TRBD1; j_gene: TRBJ2-1; v_gene: TRBV24-1; CDR3nt: TGTGCCACCAGTGATGACAGGGGGCAAGTCACCTACAATGAGCAGTTCTTC; CDR3aa: CATSDDRGQVTYNEQFF
abundance: many; d_gene: TRBD1; j_gene: TRBJ1-4; v_gene: TRBV18; CDR3nt: TGTGCCAGCTCACCACGACAGGGGACTAATGAAAAACTGTTTTTT; CDR3aa: CASSPRQGTNEKLFF
abundance: NA; d_gene: TRBD2; j_gene: TRBJ2-5; v_gene: TRBV9; CDR3nt: TGTGCCAGCAGCGTAGGGTCTTCGGGACTAGCGGGGGGGCATGAGACCCAGTACTTC; CDR3aa: CASSVGSSGLAGGHETQYF
abundance: NA; d_gene: TRBD1; j_gene: TRBJ2-4; v_gene: TRBV6-1; CDR3nt: TGTGCCATCAGTGAGGGGACAGGGATGGGAAACATTCAGTACTTC; CDR3aa: CAISEGTGMGNIQYF
abundance: few; d_gene: TRBD2; j_gene: TRBJ2-2; v_gene: TRBV6-1; CDR3nt: TGTGCCAGCAGTTCCGGGAGGGGTACCGGGGAGCTGTTTTTT; CDR3aa: CASSSGRGTGELFF
abundance: NA; d_gene: TRBD2; j_gene: TRBJ2-1; v_gene: TRBV28; CDR3nt: TGTGCCAGCGCTGACTTAGCGGGAGGGCCGGGCAATGAGCAGTTCTTC; CDR3aa: CASADLAGGPGNEQFF
abundance: NA; d_gene: NA; j_gene: TRBJ2-1; v_gene: TRBV7-9; CDR3nt: TGTGCCAGCAGCTTAACGTTAGTCTCCTACAATGAGCAGTTCTTC; CDR3aa: CASSLTLVSYNEQFF
abundance: many; d_gene: NA; j_gene: TRBJ2-7; v_gene: TRBV18; CDR3nt: TGTGCCAGCTCACCGGAAGCCCTCTCCTACGAGCAGTACTTC; CDR3aa: CASSPEALSYEQYF
abundance: few; d_gene: NA; j_gene: TRBJ1-1; v_gene: TRBV29-1; CDR3nt: TGCAGCGTTGACGGGATGAACACTGAAGCTTTCTTT; CDR3aa: CSVDGMNTEAFF
abundance: many; d_gene: NA; j_gene: TRBJ2-3; v_gene: TRBV24-1; CDR3nt: TGTGCCACCAGTGATTACGCCACAGATACGCAGTATTTT; CDR3aa: CATSDYATDTQYF
abundance: NA; d_gene: NA; j_gene: TRBJ1-2; v_gene: TRBV2; CDR3nt: TGTGCCAGCAGTGAATGGGACGTCTATGGCTACACCTTC; CDR3aa: CASSEWDVYGYTF
abundance: NA; d_gene: NA; j_gene: TRBJ1-2; v_gene: TRBV29-1; CDR3nt: TGCAGCGTTGAAGATCTCGTAGACAGTAACTATGGCTACACCTTC; CDR3aa: CSVEDLVDSNYGYTF
abundance: NA; d_gene: NA; j_gene: TRBJ2-2; v_gene: TRBV5-1; CDR3nt: TGCGCCAGCAGCTCCTGGAGCAGGGGAGGCACCGGGGAGCTGTTTTTT; CDR3aa: CASSSWSRGGTGELFF
abundance: NA; d_gene: TRBD1; j_gene: TRBJ2-7; v_gene: TRBV7-9; CDR3nt: TGTGCCAGCAGCTTACCGGGACAGGGGGCCGAGGTCAACGAGCAGTACTTC; CDR3aa: CASSLPGQGAEVNEQYF
abundance: few; d_gene: NA; j_gene: TRBJ1-2; v_gene: TRBV20-1; CDR3nt: TGCAGTGCTAGAGAAACGAGCGGCTATGGCTACACCTTC; CDR3aa: CSARETSGYGYTF
abundance: many; d_gene: TRBD2; j_gene: TRBJ2-7; v_gene: TRBV28; CDR3nt: TGTGCCAGCAACCCCCCGGGAATAGCGGGAGTGGGCGAGCAGTACTTC; CDR3aa: CASNPPGIAGVGEQYF
abundance: NA; d_gene: NA; j_gene: TRBJ1-5; v_gene: TRBV12-3/TRBV12-4; CDR3nt: TGTGCCAGCAGTTTAAACTCCCGGGACCAACCCCAGCATTTT; CDR3aa: CASSLNSRDQPQHF
abundance: few; d_gene: TRBD1; j_gene: TRBJ2-4; v_gene: TRBV6-1; CDR3nt: TGTGCCAGCACTATGGCCGGGACAGGGAACATTCAGTACTTC; CDR3aa: CASTMAGTGNIQYF
abundance: few; d_gene: NA; j_gene: TRBJ2-5; v_gene: TRBV7-9; CDR3nt: TGTGCCAGCAGCGTGGGACAAAACCAAGAGACCCAGTACTTC; CDR3aa: CASSVGQNQETQYF
abundance: many; d_gene: TRBD2; j_gene: TRBJ2-7; v_gene: TRBV19; CDR3nt: TGTGCCAGTAGTCGCTCAGGGACTAGCGGGAACGAGCAGTACTTC; CDR3aa: CASSRSGTSGNEQYF
abundance: NA; d_gene: TRBD1; j_gene: TRBJ1-2; v_gene: TRBV9; CDR3nt: TGTGCCAGCAGCGTAACGCCAGGCGACAGGGAATTACTCTATGGCTACACCTTC; CDR3aa: CASSVTPGDRELLYGYTF
abundance: few; d_gene: NA; j_gene: TRBJ1-1; v_gene: TRBV6-2/TRBV6-3; CDR3nt: TGTGCCAGCAGTTACTCGCCGGGACAACAGGCTGAAGCTTTCTTT; CDR3aa: CASSYSPGQQAEAFF
abundance: few; d_gene: TRBD2; j_gene: TRBJ2-1; v_gene: TRBV5-5; CDR3nt: TGTGCCAGCAGCTTGGAAAGGCGGGAGGGCCTCGATGAGCAGTTCTTC; CDR3aa: CASSLERREGLDEQFF
abundance: many; d_gene: NA; j_gene: TRBJ2-1; v_gene: TRBV7-9; CDR3nt: TGTGCCAGCAGCTTTAATCAGGCGGGCCAGCAGTTCTTC; CDR3aa: CASSFNQAGQQFF
abundance: NA; d_gene: NA; j_gene: TRBJ2-1; v_gene: TRBV20-1; CDR3nt: TGCAGTGCTGCCGCCTGGGACGTATACAATGAGCAGTTCTTC; CDR3aa: CSAAAWDVYNEQFF
abundance: NA; d_gene: NA; j_gene: TRBJ2-7; v_gene: TRBV20-1; CDR3nt: TGCAGTGGTAGGGGCCGGCGACTAGGTTCCGACGAGCAGTACTTC; CDR3aa: CSGRGRRLGSDEQYF
abundance: NA; d_gene: NA; j_gene: TRBJ2-1; v_gene: TRBV19; CDR3nt: TGTGCCAGCGCAGGTAGTTACAGTCAAGAGACCCAGTTCTTC; CDR3aa: CASAGSYSQETQFF
abundance: many; d_gene: TRBD1; j_gene: TRBJ1-1; v_gene: TRBV30; CDR3nt: TGTGCCTGGAGTGTACAGGGGGAAAAGGAAGCTTTCTTT; CDR3aa: CAWSVQGEKEAFF
abundance: NA; d_gene: NA; j_gene: TRBJ2-3; v_gene: TRBV9; CDR3nt: TGTGCCAGCAGCGCTGGGGGCGGGAGTCGGACAGATACGCAGTATTTT; CDR3aa: CASSAGGGSRTDTQYF
abundance: NA; d_gene: NA; j_gene: TRBJ1-6; v_gene: TRBV6-1; CDR3nt: TGTGCCAGCAGTGAAGTCTTGGGGCCAAATTCACCCCTCCACTTT; CDR3aa: CASSEVLGPNSPLHF
abundance: few; d_gene: TRBD1; j_gene: TRBJ2-3; v_gene: TRBV10-3; CDR3nt: TGTGCCATTAGCCGGGACAGGGACACAGATACGCAGTATTTT; CDR3aa: CAISRDRDTDTQYF
abundance: few; d_gene: NA; j_gene: TRBJ2-1; v_gene: TRBV6-2/TRBV6-3; CDR3nt: TGTGCCAGCAGTTACTCAGGGCAGATGTACAATGAGCAGTTCTTC; CDR3aa: CASSYSGQMYNEQFF
abundance: once; d_gene: NA; j_gene: TRBJ2-7; v_gene: TRBV28; CDR3nt: TGTGCCAGCAGTTTCAGGGGACTCATCGAGCAGTACTTC; CDR3aa: CASSFRGLIEQYF
abundance: many; d_gene: TRBD1; j_gene: TRBJ2-7; v_gene: TRBV12-3/TRBV12-4; CDR3nt: TGTGCCAGCAAACCGGGACAGGGACCCTACGAGCAGTACTTC; CDR3aa: CASKPGQGPYEQYF